This T cell receptor (beta chain) was found in a study of T cell repertoires in cytomegalovirus infection. Study context: CMV infection together with matching HLA type was indicated by public TCR beta signatures.

Looked up from germline, CDR1 is SGHDN and CDR2 is FVKESK. This CDR3 is 13 amino acids long. V lost 0 bases and J 5 bases, leaving 7 bases between the germline ends. Study-level findings and limits: Adding up the frequency of public TCR beta families identified people who carried CMV plus the relevant HLA. The study found HLA-C-restricted CMV-specific TCR beta clonotypes dominating the ex vivo response.

From the reads, TCRdb called clonotypes with MiXCR, one entry per CDR3 protein. The sample has around 290,000 distinct CDR3 sequences, roughly 23% seen once. Note on this clonotype: Its matching antigen is unknown.

Sequencing input: PBMCs. The origin of this receptor is a human donor in good health (CMV status not recorded). Some clones in this sample may be carry-over from other donors' samples. The chain links TRBV14 to TRBJ1-1; D is uncertain. In DNA, the CDR3 is TGTGCCAGCAGCCAAGATAGGTTAACTGAAGCTTTCTTT. Translation gives CASSQDRLTEAFF.